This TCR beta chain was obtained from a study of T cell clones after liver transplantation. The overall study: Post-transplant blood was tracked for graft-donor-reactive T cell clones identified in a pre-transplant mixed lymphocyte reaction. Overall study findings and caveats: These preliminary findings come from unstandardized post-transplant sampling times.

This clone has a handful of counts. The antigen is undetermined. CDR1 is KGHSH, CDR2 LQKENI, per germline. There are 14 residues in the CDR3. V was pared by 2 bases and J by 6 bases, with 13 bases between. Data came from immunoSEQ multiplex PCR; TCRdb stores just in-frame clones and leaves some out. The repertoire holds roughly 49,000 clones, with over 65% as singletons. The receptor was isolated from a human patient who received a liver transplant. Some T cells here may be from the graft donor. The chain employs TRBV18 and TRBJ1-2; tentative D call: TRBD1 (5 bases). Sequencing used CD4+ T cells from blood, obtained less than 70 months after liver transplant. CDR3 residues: CASSPENMGHGYTF. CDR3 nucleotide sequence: TGTGCCAGCTCACCAGAGAACATGGGGCATGGCTACACCTTC. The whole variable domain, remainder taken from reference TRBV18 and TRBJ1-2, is NAGVMQNPRHLVRRRGQEARLRCSPMKGHSHVYWYRQLPEEGLKFMVYLQKENIIDESGMPKERFSAEFPKEGPSILRIQQVVRGDSAAYFCASSPENMGHGYTFGSGTRLTVV.